A selection of T cell receptor beta chains follows, all from one sample in a study of T cell responses to AZD1222 COVID-19 vaccine. Data came from immunoSEQ multiplex PCR; TCRdb stores just in-frame clones and leaves some out. Here the sample spans approximately 100,000 clones, 85% to 90% being singletons. The source was peripheral blood, collected on day 0 of MenACWY control vaccination. The receptors here all came from an adult in good health. Each CDR3 is given with its conserved first and last residue. Each record gives: V gene, clone size, J gene, D gene, CDR3 protein, CDR3 DNA. D genes are given only for firm matches. The size field is filled for only some rows; it gives once, few, many or a size class.

v_gene: TRBV27
abundance: -
j_gene: TRBJ1-2
d_gene: TRBD1
CDR3aa: CASSQLQGALSYGYTF
CDR3nt: TGTGCCAGCAGTCAACTTCAGGGGGCGCTGAGCTATGGCTACACCTTC

v_gene: TRBV28
abundance: once
j_gene: TRBJ1-2
d_gene: -
CDR3aa: CASSSAPSEKGYTF
CDR3nt: TGTGCCAGCAGTTCCGCCCCGTCTGAAAAGGGCTACACCTTC

v_gene: TRBV27
abundance: -
j_gene: TRBJ1-1
d_gene: -
CDR3aa: CASSLSGGVNTEAFF
CDR3nt: TGTGCCAGCAGTTTATCAGGGGGAGTGAACACTGAAGCTTTCTTT

v_gene: TRBV13
abundance: -
j_gene: TRBJ2-7
d_gene: -
CDR3aa: CASIEQYF
CDR3nt: TGTGCCAGCATCGAGCAGTACTTC

v_gene: TRBV7-9
abundance: -
j_gene: TRBJ2-1
d_gene: TRBD1
CDR3aa: CASSPLDRGIPYYNEQFF
CDR3nt: TGTGCCAGCAGCCCTTTAGACAGGGGAATTCCCTACTACAATGAGCAGTTCTTC

v_gene: TRBV27
abundance: -
j_gene: TRBJ1-1
d_gene: TRBD1
CDR3aa: CASSPGTGLNTEAFF
CDR3nt: TGTGCCAGCAGCCCAGGGACAGGGTTGAACACTGAAGCTTTCTTT

v_gene: TRBV12-3/TRBV12-4
abundance: -
j_gene: TRBJ2-7
d_gene: -
CDR3aa: CASSLTMAYEQYF
CDR3nt: TGTGCCAGCAGTTTAACTATGGCCTACGAGCAGTACTTC

v_gene: TRBV5-8
abundance: -
j_gene: TRBJ1-6
d_gene: -
CDR3aa: CASSHSVDNSPLHF
CDR3nt: TGTGCCAGCAGCCATTCTGTCGATAATTCACCCCTCCACTTT

v_gene: TRBV11-2
abundance: -
j_gene: TRBJ2-7
d_gene: TRBD1
CDR3aa: CASSSQQGALDEQYF
CDR3nt: TGTGCCAGCAGCTCACAACAGGGGGCGTTGGACGAGCAGTACTTC

v_gene: TRBV27
abundance: -
j_gene: TRBJ2-7
d_gene: -
CDR3aa: CASSLIGAREQYF
CDR3nt: TGTGCCAGCAGCCTAATTGGAGCACGCGAGCAGTACTTC

v_gene: TRBV27
abundance: -
j_gene: TRBJ2-7
d_gene: TRBD1
CDR3aa: CASSKTGGEGEQYF
CDR3nt: TGTGCCAGCAGTAAGACAGGGGGCGAAGGCGAGCAGTACTTC

v_gene: TRBV5-1
abundance: -
j_gene: TRBJ1-2
d_gene: -
CDR3aa: CASSPTVGTRLDYGYTF
CDR3nt: TGCGCCAGCAGCCCAACCGTTGGGACACGGCTGGACTATGGCTACACCTTC

v_gene: TRBV15
abundance: -
j_gene: TRBJ1-5
d_gene: -
CDR3aa: CATSSAPGSNQPQHF
CDR3nt: TGTGCCACCAGCAGCGCGCCTGGCAGCAATCAGCCCCAGCATTTT

v_gene: TRBV6-4
abundance: -
j_gene: TRBJ1-1
d_gene: -
CDR3aa: CASSAGGNTEAFF
CDR3nt: TGTGCCAGCAGTGCGGGCGGAAACACTGAAGCTTTCTTT

v_gene: TRBV7-2
abundance: once
j_gene: TRBJ1-2
d_gene: -
CDR3aa: CASSYSNYGYTF
CDR3nt: TGTGCCAGCAGCTATTCAAACTATGGCTACACCTTC

v_gene: TRBV5-1
abundance: -
j_gene: TRBJ1-2
d_gene: -
CDR3aa: CASSVGGPTVDGYTF
CDR3nt: TGCGCCAGCAGCGTGGGGGGTCCGACAGTCGATGGCTACACCTTC

v_gene: TRBV25-1
abundance: -
j_gene: TRBJ1-6
d_gene: -
CDR3aa: CASSPTPLLGSYNSPLHF
CDR3nt: TGTGCCAGCAGTCCCACACCACTACTGGGCTCCTATAATTCACCCCTCCACTTT

v_gene: TRBV3-1/TRBV3-2
abundance: -
j_gene: TRBJ2-7
d_gene: TRBD1
CDR3aa: CASSPRQGSGEQYF
CDR3nt: TGTGCCAGCAGCCCGCGACAGGGGAGCGGCGAGCAGTACTTC

v_gene: TRBV5-6
abundance: -
j_gene: TRBJ1-6
d_gene: TRBD1
CDR3aa: CASSLVGQGNSPLHF
CDR3nt: TGTGCCAGCAGCTTGGTGGGACAGGGAAATTCACCCCTCCACTTT

v_gene: TRBV7-3
abundance: -
j_gene: TRBJ1-3
d_gene: -
CDR3aa: CASSRGSGNTIYF
CDR3nt: TGTGCCAGCAGCCGGGGGTCTGGAAACACCATATATTTT

v_gene: TRBV10-3
abundance: -
j_gene: TRBJ2-5
d_gene: TRBD1
CDR3aa: CAISPTGKETQYF
CDR3nt: TGTGCCATCAGCCCGACAGGGAAAGAGACCCAGTACTTC

v_gene: TRBV4-3
abundance: -
j_gene: TRBJ2-7
d_gene: -
CDR3aa: CASSQGTVISAAHEQYF
CDR3nt: TGCGCCAGCAGCCAAGGTACCGTCATTTCGGCAGCTCACGAGCAGTACTTC

v_gene: TRBV13
abundance: -
j_gene: TRBJ1-3
d_gene: -
CDR3aa: CASSLLPSSGNTIYF
CDR3nt: TGTGCCAGCAGCTTATTGCCGAGCTCTGGAAACACCATATATTTT

v_gene: TRBV4-1
abundance: -
j_gene: TRBJ1-2
d_gene: TRBD1
CDR3aa: CAASLRDRGWFGYTF
CDR3nt: TGCGCCGCCAGCCTCCGGGACAGGGGGTGGTTTGGCTACACCTTC

v_gene: TRBV19
abundance: -
j_gene: TRBJ1-5
d_gene: -
CDR3aa: CASSIGGLSSNQPQHF
CDR3nt: TGTGCCAGTAGTATAGGCGGCTTGAGTAGCAATCAGCCCCAGCATTTT

v_gene: TRBV2
abundance: -
j_gene: TRBJ2-1
d_gene: -
CDR3aa: CASSDWRGLYNEQFF
CDR3nt: TGTGCCAGCAGTGACTGGCGGGGGCTCTACAATGAGCAGTTCTTC

v_gene: TRBV25-1
abundance: once
j_gene: TRBJ2-1
d_gene: -
CDR3aa: CASSDLTRSGNEQFF
CDR3nt: TGTGCCAGCAGTGACCTGACTAGGTCGGGCAATGAGCAGTTCTTC

v_gene: TRBV7-9
abundance: few
j_gene: TRBJ2-2
d_gene: -
CDR3aa: CASSSTRRGNTGELFF
CDR3nt: TGTGCCAGCAGCTCAACTAGGCGGGGGAACACCGGGGAGCTGTTTTTT

v_gene: TRBV30
abundance: -
j_gene: TRBJ1-2
d_gene: -
CDR3aa: CAWSANIGYGYTF
CDR3nt: TGTGCCTGGAGTGCGAATATCGGCTATGGCTACACCTTC

v_gene: TRBV3-1/TRBV3-2
abundance: -
j_gene: TRBJ1-1
d_gene: -
CDR3aa: CASSRGTQMNTEAFF
CDR3nt: TGTGCCAGCAGCCGAGGGACACAAATGAACACTGAAGCTTTCTTT

v_gene: TRBV30
abundance: -
j_gene: TRBJ1-2
d_gene: -
CDR3aa: CAWSVGRPMNYGYTF
CDR3nt: TGTGCCTGGAGTGTGGGCAGGCCGATGAACTATGGCTACACCTTC

v_gene: TRBV6-1
abundance: -
j_gene: TRBJ2-3
d_gene: -
CDR3aa: CASSEALGSGSTDTQYF
CDR3nt: TGTGCCAGCAGTGAAGCGCTTGGCAGCGGCAGCACAGATACGCAGTATTTT

v_gene: TRBV16
abundance: -
j_gene: TRBJ2-1
d_gene: TRBD2
CDR3aa: CASSQIGLAGVDEQFF
CDR3nt: TGTGCCAGCAGCCAAATCGGACTAGCGGGGGTTGATGAGCAGTTCTTC

v_gene: TRBV27
abundance: -
j_gene: TRBJ1-2
d_gene: -
CDR3aa: CASSLLRGARYGYTF
CDR3nt: TGTGCCAGCAGTTTACTGCGGGGGGCTCGGTATGGCTACACCTTC

v_gene: TRBV18
abundance: -
j_gene: TRBJ1-5
d_gene: -
CDR3aa: CASSPPGRGDQPQHF
CDR3nt: TGTGCCAGCTCACCACCCGGCAGGGGAGATCAGCCCCAGCATTTT

v_gene: TRBV9
abundance: -
j_gene: TRBJ2-3
d_gene: -
CDR3aa: CASSVQGYLTDTQYF
CDR3nt: TGTGCCAGCAGCGTACAGGGGTACCTCACAGATACGCAGTATTTT

v_gene: TRBV5-4
abundance: once
j_gene: TRBJ2-5
d_gene: -
CDR3aa: CASSISGQQETQYF
CDR3nt: TGTGCCAGCAGCATTTCCGGACAGCAAGAGACCCAGTACTTC

v_gene: TRBV19
abundance: -
j_gene: TRBJ2-2
d_gene: TRBD1
CDR3aa: CASRQWGQGAANTGELFF
CDR3nt: TGTGCCAGTAGGCAATGGGGACAGGGGGCCGCGAACACCGGGGAGCTGTTTTTT

v_gene: TRBV28
abundance: -
j_gene: TRBJ2-7
d_gene: -
CDR3aa: CASRMGGGQNYEQYF
CDR3nt: TGTGCCAGCCGGATGGGGGGGGGACAAAACTACGAGCAGTACTTC

v_gene: TRBV6-2/TRBV6-3
abundance: -
j_gene: TRBJ1-1
d_gene: -
CDR3aa: CASSYPALSVGTEAFF
CDR3nt: TGTGCCAGCAGTTACCCGGCCTTAAGCGTTGGCACTGAAGCTTTCTTT